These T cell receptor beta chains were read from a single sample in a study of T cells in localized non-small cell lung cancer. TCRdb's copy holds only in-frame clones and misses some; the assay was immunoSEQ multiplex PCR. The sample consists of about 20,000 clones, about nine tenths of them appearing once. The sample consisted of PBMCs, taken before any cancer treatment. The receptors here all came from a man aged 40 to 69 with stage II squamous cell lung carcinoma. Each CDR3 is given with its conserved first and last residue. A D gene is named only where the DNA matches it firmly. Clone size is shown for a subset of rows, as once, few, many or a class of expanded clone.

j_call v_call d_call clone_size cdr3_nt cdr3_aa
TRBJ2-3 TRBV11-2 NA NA TGTGCCAGCAGCGGCCTCCGGGGCGTTTTCACAGATACGCAGTATTTT CASSGLRGVFTDTQYF
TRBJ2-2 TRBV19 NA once TGTGCCAGTAGACGGGGGACAGCGAACACCGGGGAGCTGTTTTTT CASRRGTANTGELFF
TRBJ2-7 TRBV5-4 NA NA TGTGCCAGCACCCGGGGACCCCCCTACGAGCAGTACTTC CASTRGPPYEQYF
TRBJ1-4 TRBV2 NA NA TGTGCCAGCCTAATGAACGAAAAACTGTTTTTT CASLMNEKLFF
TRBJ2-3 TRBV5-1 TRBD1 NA TGCGCCAGCAGCCGGAGACAGGGGTTCACAGATACGCAGTATTTT CASSRRQGFTDTQYF
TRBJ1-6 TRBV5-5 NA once TGTGCCAGCAGCCCGGTACCGAGAAGCTCCTATAATTCACCCCTCCACTTT CASSPVPRSSYNSPLHF
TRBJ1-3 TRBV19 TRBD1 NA TGTGCCAGTACCCCCCGGGGGGCGACAGGGTCCTTTGGAAACACCATATATTTT CASTPRGATGSFGNTIYF
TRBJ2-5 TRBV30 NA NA TGTGCCTGGGGGAGTCGCGGCCGAGAGACCCAGTACTTC CAWGSRGRETQYF
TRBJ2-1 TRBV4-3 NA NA TGCGCCAGCAGCCAAGATAGGGTAAATGAGCAGTTCTTC CASSQDRVNEQFF
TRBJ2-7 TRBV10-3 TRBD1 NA TGTGCCATCAGGGATGACAGGGGTACCTACGAGCAGTACTTC CAIRDDRGTYEQYF
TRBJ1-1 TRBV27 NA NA TGTGCCAGCAGTTTATACCAGGGAGGTGAAGCTTTCTTT CASSLYQGGEAFF
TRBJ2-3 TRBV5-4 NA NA TGTGCCAGCACCTTCCCTGAGGGACCCACAGATACGCAGTATTTT CASTFPEGPTDTQYF
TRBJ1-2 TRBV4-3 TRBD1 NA TGCGCCAGCAGCCAAGAGTTTTCGGCAGGGGGCGCGTTCGGAAACTATGGCTACACCTTC CASSQEFSAGGAFGNYGYTF
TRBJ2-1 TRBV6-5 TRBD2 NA TGTGCCAGCAGTTACGGACTAGAGGCCGACAATGAGCAGTTCTTC CASSYGLEADNEQFF
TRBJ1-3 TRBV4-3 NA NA TGCGCCAGCAGCCAAGATTGGGGCGGCGCTGGAAACACCATATATTTT CASSQDWGGAGNTIYF
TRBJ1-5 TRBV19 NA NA TGTGCCAGTAGCTCCCTCTTCTCCCGGGGATGGGAGGATCAGCCCCAGCATTTT CASSSLFSRGWEDQPQHF
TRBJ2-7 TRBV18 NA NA TGTGCCAGCTCACTTCAGGCTCCCGGGCCCTTGGAAGGGAACGAGCAGTACTTC CASSLQAPGPLEGNEQYF
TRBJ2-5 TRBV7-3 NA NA TGTGCCAGCAGCTTAGAAGGCGGGCATCCCGCGGAGACCCAGTACTTC CASSLEGGHPAETQYF
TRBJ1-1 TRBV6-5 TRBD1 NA TGTGCCAGCAGTTACTCAGGGGGCGGAGGGGCTTTCTTT CASSYSGGGGAFF
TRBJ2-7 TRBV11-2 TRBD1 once TGTGCCAGCAGCTTGACCCCGGGACAGGACTCCTACGAGCAGTACTTC CASSLTPGQDSYEQYF
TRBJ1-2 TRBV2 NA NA TGTGCCAGCAGTGAAAGGCCGGACGGAGGCTACACCTTC CASSERPDGGYTF
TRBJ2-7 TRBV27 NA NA TGTGCCAGCCGAACGACAGGTTTGCCGGCCGAGCAGTACTTC CASRTTGLPAEQYF
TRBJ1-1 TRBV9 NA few TGTGCCAGCAGCCCTCAGGGAAACACTGAAGCTTTCTTT CASSPQGNTEAFF
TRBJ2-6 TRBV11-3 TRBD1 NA TGTGCCAGCAGCTCCCGGGACAGGGGGCAGGTGGGGGCCAACGTCCTGACTTTC CASSSRDRGQVGANVLTF